Here is one T cell receptor (beta chain) with its context. Vbeta (60) and Jbeta (13) primers were used in the PCR. The method was immunoSEQ multiplex PCR; TCRdb's version includes in-frame clones alone and lacks a portion of them. The sample carries over 150,000 clones, about four fifths recorded once. The data belong to a study of cytomegalovirus exposure and HLA in healthy donors. Germline V gene data show CDR1 as SGHVS and CDR2 as FNYEAQ. The CDR3 has 13 residues. The V and J ends lost 1 base and 7 bases respectively, with 8 bases between them. The chain couples TRBV7-6 to TRBJ1-5; the D is unclear. The source material was PBMCs. This TCR was recovered from a boy younger than 10 in good health and CMV-seronegative. Written as DNA, the CDR3 is TGTGCCAGCAGCTTAGACATACAGCAGCCCCAGCATTTT. It translates to CASSLDIQQPQHF.